The T cell receptor (beta chain) described here comes from a study of blood T cell repertoires in COVID-19. The germline CDR1 and CDR2 sequences are MNHEY and SVGEGT. V lost 5 bases, J lost 0 bases, and 1 base stayed unmatched. CDR3 size: 15 residues. Sequenced by immunoSEQ multiplex PCR; TCRdb stores in-frame clones only, minus some. The data show more than 60,000 clones, about 82% seen once. The TCR originated in a human donor in a cohort sampled during active COVID-19. The sequencing input was peripheral blood. The rearrangement links TRBV6-2 or TRBV6-3 to TRBJ2-7, with 13 bases matching TRBD2. The CDR3 DNA reads as TGTGCCAGCAGTAGGACTAGCGGGAGCTCCTACGAGCAGTACTTC. Its translation: CASSRTSGSSYEQYF.